This T cell receptor (beta chain) was profiled in a study of cytomegalovirus exposure and HLA in healthy donors. Study-level points and caveats: Reportedly, cytomegalovirus status was diagnosed with high sensitivity and specificity. In a later analysis, across HLA loci, associated TCR counts were highest for DRB1, lowest for HLA-C. The authors later linked a missense DCLRE1C variant to TCR beta V- and J-gene trimming. The study designated 160 or so TCR beta chains cytomegalovirus-associated.

The primer mix had 60 Vbeta and 13 Jbeta primers. The assay was immunoSEQ multiplex PCR, and TCRdb's table has in-frame clones only and misses some. The sample lists 150,000 to 180,000 clones, 65% to 85% occurring once. Germline V gene data show CDR1 as MNHEY and CDR2 as SVGAGI. V shed 2 bases, J shed 2 bases, and the junction held 3 bases outside the gene matches. This CDR3 is 14 amino acids long. This clone appeared once. The antigen remains undetermined. The clonotype was recovered from a man younger than 35 in good health and CMV-seronegative. The specimen was PBMCs. The chain joins TRBV6-5 to TRBJ2-7; 7 bases align to TRBD1. The CDR3 DNA reads TGTGCCAGCAGTTACACAGGGGTCCCCTACGAGCAGTACTTC. Translated: CASSYTGVPYEQYF.